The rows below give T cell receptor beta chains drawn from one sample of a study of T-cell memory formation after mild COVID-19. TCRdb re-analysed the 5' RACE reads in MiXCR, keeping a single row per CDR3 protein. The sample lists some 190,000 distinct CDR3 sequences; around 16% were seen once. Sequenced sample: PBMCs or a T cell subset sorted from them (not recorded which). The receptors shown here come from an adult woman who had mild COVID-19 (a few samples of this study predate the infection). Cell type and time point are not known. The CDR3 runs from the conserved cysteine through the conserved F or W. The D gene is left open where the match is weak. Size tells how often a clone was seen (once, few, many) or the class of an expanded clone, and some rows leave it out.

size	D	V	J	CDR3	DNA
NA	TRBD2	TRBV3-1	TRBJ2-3	CASSQGVQTPGGNTQYF	TGTGCCAGCAGCCAAGGGGTTCAGACACCGGGAGGAAATACGCAGTATTTT
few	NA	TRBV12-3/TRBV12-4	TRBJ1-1	CASSRSNTEAFF	TGTGCCAGCAGTCGGTCGAACACTGAAGCTTTCTTT
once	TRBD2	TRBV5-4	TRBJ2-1	CASSSQVPSGRPREQFF	TGTGCCAGCAGCAGCCAGGTTCCTAGCGGGAGACCTCGTGAGCAGTTCTTC
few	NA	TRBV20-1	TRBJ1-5	CSARGQISNQPQHF	TGCAGTGCTAGAGGTCAGATTAGCAATCAGCCCCAGCATTTT
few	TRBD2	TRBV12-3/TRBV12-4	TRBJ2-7	CASSLSLGLAGGRNEQYF	TGTGCCAGCAGTTTGAGCTTGGGACTAGCGGGAGGGCGGAACGAGCAGTACTTC
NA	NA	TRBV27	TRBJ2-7	CASSLGRDTPLYEQYF	TGTGCCAGCAGTTTAGGCCGGGACACACCCCTCTACGAGCAGTACTTC
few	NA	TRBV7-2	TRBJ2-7	CASSQTSYEQYF	TGTGCCAGCAGCCAGACCTCCTACGAGCAGTACTTC
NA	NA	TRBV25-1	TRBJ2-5	CASSERSTDRTSSETQYF	TGTGCCAGCAGTGAGCGTTCAACAGATCGCACGTCCTCTGAGACCCAGTACTTC
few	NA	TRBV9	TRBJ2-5	CASSVDSYQETQYF	TGTGCCAGCAGCGTCGACAGTTACCAAGAGACCCAGTACTTC
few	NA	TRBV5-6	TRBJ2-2	CASTSGLRDTGELFF	TGTGCCAGCACCTCGGGGCTTAGGGACACCGGGGAGCTGTTTTTT